A single T cell receptor beta chain is shown here with its context. This sample stems from a study of shared clonotypes between healthy human individuals. All of the donors resided in Nashville, Tennessee, and each was a Caucasian adult. CD8 memory was a combination of CD45RO+ cells and CCR7-negative CD45RA+ TemRA cells. Trimming at V came to 7 bases and at J to 4 bases, leaving 14 bases not matched to a gene. CDR1 is SGHKS and CDR2 is YYEKEE in the germline V gene (reference sequence). The CDR3 loop spans 15 amino acids. Using 200 ng DNA, approximately 30,000 T cell genomes, the sorted-subset replicate PCRs were run. Original data processing: ImmunoSEQ output held junction-only sequences without quality scores, so filtering differed. Some clones are missing from TCRdb's copy, which holds only in-frame ones; the method was immunoSEQ multiplex PCR. D and trimming were read from the DNA, whereas the V and J calls and clone size are those reported in that table. The repertoire holds around 88,000 clones, with 67% as singletons.

The chain carries TRBV5-5 and TRBJ2-7; 7 bases are shared with TRBD1. The specimen was memory CD8+ T cells sorted from blood. Described subset: CD45RO+ cells pooled with CCR7-negative TemRA cells. This sequence originates from a man aged 30 to 39 in good health. The CDR3 protein is CASGPDPGQPYEQYF. CDR3 bases: TGTGCCAGCGGCCCTGATCCGGGACAGCCTTACGAGCAGTACTTC.